The present T cell receptor beta chain was sequenced within a study of T cell changes during pregnancy in multiple sclerosis (dated by TCRdb to between 2018 and 2020). In the study overall: The study examined how the T cell repertoire changed over the course of pregnancy in women with multiple sclerosis.

The germline V gene (reference sequence) specifies SEHNR as CDR1 and FQNEAQ as CDR2. The CDR3 measures 16 amino acids from cysteine to phenylalanine. The retained sequence is limited to the CDR3, 48 bases, with the frame set at the first base. V is pared back by 0 bases and J by 0 bases, with 6 bases lying between the germline termini. As regards this clone: Its antigen is not yet known. Base qualities are not recorded, but no much larger clone differs from it by a single base.

Libraries came from the immunoSEQ multiplex PCR assay. Held by TCRdb, this immuneACCESS table contains in-frame sequences only and omits some clones. Under half of the omission traces to an unresolved V gene where checked; the cause of the rest is unknown. For this sample there are around 130,000 clones; roughly 96% appear just once. 0.44% of the sample is taken by the ten largest. The sequence was collected from a female donor with multiple sclerosis, enrolled in a pregnancy study. The rearrangement combines TRBV7-9 with TRBJ2-6; TRBD1 might be the D gene, on 5 matching bases. The sample was peripheral blood, taken after pregnancy. CDR3 reads: CASSLAGDSGANVLTF. The bases are TGTGCCAGCAGCTTAGCAGGGGACTCTGGGGCCAACGTCCTGACTTTC.